One and the same sample provided the 14 T cell receptor beta chains below, sequenced in a study of T cells after yellow fever vaccination. TCRdb independently ran MiXCR on the 5' RACE reads; one entry per CDR3 protein. The sample yields 340,000 or so distinct CDR3 sequences, roughly an eighth seen once. The material sequenced was CD4+ T cells sorted from PBMCs, taken 15 days after the yellow fever booster vaccination. The receptors shown here come from a young man who received the YFV17D yellow fever vaccine.

The genes are TRBV27 and TRBJ2-7; 12 nucleotides agree with TRBD2. This CDR3 comprises 18 residues. The junction had 13 bases not matched to a gene; V was cut back by 5 bases and J by 2 bases. Germline V gives CDR1 MNHEY, CDR2 SMNVEV (reference sequence). In DNA form, the CDR3 reads TGTGCCAGCAGTCCCGACGGTGGTCTAGCGGGGGGGCCCTACGAGCAGTACGTC. It specifies CASSPDGGLAGGPYEQYV.

This clonotype was observed a handful of times. The chain links TRBV7-2 to TRBJ1-2, with D perhaps TRBD1 (5 bases). This CDR3 comprises 16 residues. Trimming shortened V by 5 bases and J by 4 bases, and 20 bases separated the two germline ends. CDR1 and CDR2 from the germline V gene are SGHTA and FQGNSA. In nucleotides, the CDR3 is TGTGCCAGCAGCGCAGGAGGGCCCAGGGATAGCTATGGCTACACCTTC. This encodes CASSAGGPRDSYGYTF.

V usage is TRBV5-6 and J usage is TRBJ1-1; TRBD1 aligns across 7 bases. CDR3 length equals 12 residues. J lost 11 bases, V lost 0 bases, and 4 bases had no gene match. The germline V gene encodes CDR1 SGHDT and CDR2 YYEEEE. The CDR3 DNA sequence: TGTGCCAGCAGCTTGGTCGCGACAGGGGCTTTCTTT. Translation gives CASSLVATGAFF.

This clonotype came up a few times. The chain joins TRBV9 to TRBJ2-5; D gene unclear. The V gene lost 0 bases and the J gene lost 7 bases, with 16 bases spanning the gap. The CDR3 extends over 15 amino acids. The germline CDR1 and CDR2 sequences are SGDLS and YYNGEE. CDR3 sequence: CASSVGPPQSGTQYF. DNA of the CDR3: TGTGCCAGCAGCGTAGGACCGCCGCAGAGTGGGACCCAGTACTTC.

The V gene is TRBV3-1, the J gene TRBJ1-1; 7 bases fit TRBD1. Germline CDR1 is LGHDT and CDR2 is YNNKEL (reference sequence). This CDR3 region has 15 residues. J gave up 7 bases and V 5 bases, and 13 bases lay outside the gene matches. Here the CDR3 reads CASSSGTGDIFEAFF. The CDR3 coding sequence is TGTGCCAGCAGCTCGGGTACAGGGGACATCTTTGAAGCTTTCTTT.

This clonotype was detected ten times or more. V gene TRBV12-3 or TRBV12-4 combines with J gene TRBJ2-1; unclear D gene. The CDR3 runs 13 residues. V lost 2 bases and J 4 bases, leaving 6 bases between the germline ends. The CDR3 coding sequence is TGTGCCAGCAGTTTATTGGGATACAATGAGCAGTTCTTC. As protein: CASSLLGYNEQFF.

This clonotype was detected a few times. This CDR3 reads CASSTQFYTDTQYF. CDR3 bases: TGTGCCAGCAGCACACAATTTTACACAGATACGCAGTATTTT. The chain couples TRBV7-2 to TRBJ2-3; D remains ambiguous. Trimming pared 5 bases from V and 2 bases from J, leaving 11 bases between. This CDR3 has 14 amino acids. The V gene's germline CDR1 is SGHTA and CDR2 FQGNSA.

This clonotype appeared a single time. The chain couples TRBV12-3 or TRBV12-4 to TRBJ2-6; 7 nucleotides agree with TRBD1. With V trimmed by 10 bases and J by 4 bases, 4 bases remained unmatched. There are 13 residues in the CDR3. The CDR3 DNA reads TGTGCCACCCAGGGGGACGGGGCCAACGTCCTGACTTTC. It translates to CATQGDGANVLTF.

A few counts support this clonotype. V usage is TRBV27 and J usage is TRBJ2-3; 12 bases are a match to TRBD2. Per the germline V gene, CDR1 is MNHEY and CDR2 is SMNVEV (reference sequence). Germline trimming cut 1 base from V and 5 bases from J; bases unmatched to any gene: 4. The CDR3 is 16 amino acids. In DNA form, the CDR3 reads TGTGCCAGCAGTTTATTCGCTAGCGGGGGGGGAGATACGCAGTATTTT. Translation: CASSLFASGGGDTQYF.

This rearrangement joins TRBV5-5 to TRBJ2-5; D may correspond to TRBD1 or TRBD2 (5 bases each). CDR3 length: 14 residues. From germline, CDR1 is SGHKS and CDR2 YYEKEE (reference sequence). Between the trimmed V and J ends, which lost 6 bases and 5 bases, there was a span of 17 bases. CDR3 coding DNA: TGTGCCAGCATCAGACCGGGACGGCTGGAGACCCAGTACTTC. Translation gives CASIRPGRLETQYF. Full variable domain (outside the CDR3, taken from reference TRBV5-5 and TRBJ2-5): DAGVTQSPTHLIKTRGQQVTLRCSPISGHKSVSWYQQVLGQGPQFIFQYYEKEERGRGNFPDRFSARQFPNYSSELNVNALLLGDSALYLCASIRPGRLETQYFGPGTRLLVL.

V usage is TRBV23-1 and J usage is TRBJ2-1, with 8 bases lining up with TRBD2. TRBV23-1 is reported as an ORF; its role is uncertain. The CDR3 has 15 residues. J gave up 12 bases and V 0 bases, and 10 bases lay outside the gene matches. The CDR3 DNA reads TGCGCCAGCAGTCAATCCACCAATAGCGGGGAAAGGCAGTTCTTC. Its translation is CASSQSTNSGERQFF.

V is TRBV7-9 and J is TRBJ1-3; D ambiguous. Germline-derived CDR1 and CDR2 are SEHNR and FQNEAQ (reference sequence). The length of the CDR3 is 16 residues. V lost 0 bases and J 5 bases, leaving 14 bases between the germline ends. CDR3 coding DNA: TGTGCCAGCAGCTTAGCGGGTTCGTCCGGTAGAAACACCATATATTTT. It translates to CASSLAGSSGRNTIYF.

This clonotype was seen a handful of times. J is TRBJ1-5 and V is TRBV5-1; TRBD1 is a possible D gene (6 bases). Trimming cost V 0 bases and J 4 bases, with 11 bases left between them. Germline CDR1 and CDR2: SGHRS and YFSETQ. CDR3 length: 15 residues. The CDR3 DNA is TGCGCCAGCAGCTTGGAGGGGGATAGGAATCAGCCCCAGCATTTT. Its translation is CASSLEGDRNQPQHF.

The rearrangement uses TRBV3-1 and TRBJ2-3; D remains unclear. The V gene's germline CDR1 is LGHDT and CDR2 YNNKEL (reference sequence). Trimming took 1 base from V and 4 from J, leaving 9 bases between them. This CDR3 has 14 residues. The CDR3 loop reads CASSQVVTADTQYF. DNA of the CDR3: TGTGCCAGCAGCCAAGTCGTAACAGCAGATACGCAGTATTTT.